A selection of T cell receptor beta chains follows, all from one sample in a study of T-cell memory formation after mild COVID-19. TCRdb re-derived calls from the 5' RACE reads in MiXCR, one entry per CDR3 protein. Of roughly 400,000 distinct CDR3 sequences in the sample, roughly 24% were seen once. Sequencing used PBMCs or a T cell subset sorted from them (not recorded which). The receptors derive from an adult woman who had mild COVID-19 (a few samples of this study predate the infection). Cell type and time point are not known. The CDR3 runs from the conserved cysteine through the conserved F or W. A D gene is named only where the DNA matches it firmly. Rows may omit the clone size; those that give it use once, few, many or a size class.

d_call j_call clone_size v_call cdr3_nt cdr3_aa
. TRBJ2-1 . TRBV18 TGTGCCAGCTCACCACCGGCAGGGGGGGATGAGCAGTTCTTC CASSPPAGGDEQFF
TRBD2 TRBJ2-1 . TRBV11-2 TGTGCCAGCAGCTTAGGTAGCGGGGGATTAGATGAGCAGTTCTTC CASSLGSGGLDEQFF
TRBD2 TRBJ2-1 . TRBV29-1 TGCAGCGTTGAAGGGGGACTAGTATCTGAGCAGTTCTTC CSVEGGLVSEQFF
TRBD2 TRBJ2-1 . TRBV20-1 TGCAGTGCTAGGGAGGGACTAGCATCTTACAATGAGCAGTTCTTC CSAREGLASYNEQFF
TRBD1 TRBJ2-2 few TRBV29-1 TGCAGCGTTGAACGCGCGGACAGGGGGCGCGACGGGGAGCTGTTTTTT CSVERADRGRDGELFF
TRBD2 TRBJ2-3 . TRBV27 TGTGCCAGCACCCTAAACTCCGGGGGGGGAGGCACAGATACGCAGTATTTT CASTLNSGGGGTDTQYF
. TRBJ2-7 few TRBV7-2 TGTGCCAGCAGCTTCCGGGAGTCGGGCTCCTACGAGCAGTACTTC CASSFRESGSYEQYF
. TRBJ1-1 . TRBV12-3/TRBV12-4 TGTGCCAGCAGTTTTCAGGGAGCTATGAACACTGAAGCTTTCTTT CASSFQGAMNTEAFF
. TRBJ2-1 . TRBV5-1 TGCGCCAGCAGGACCTTAGGGGCGTACAATGAGCAGTTCTTC CASRTLGAYNEQFF
. TRBJ2-1 . TRBV6-1 TGTGCCAGCTGGCGAAATGAGCAGTTCTTC CASWRNEQFF
. TRBJ1-2 . TRBV6-5 TGTGCCAGCAGACCACCGACAGGAGCTAACTATGGCTACACCTTC CASRPPTGANYGYTF
. TRBJ2-1 . TRBV6-5 TGTGCCAGCAGTTACGGGCTAGGAGGGTTCTCGGAGCAGTTCTTC CASSYGLGGFSEQFF
TRBD1 TRBJ2-1 few TRBV5-1 TGCGCCAGCAGCTCAGGACAGGGTCAAGAGCAGTTCTTC CASSSGQGQEQFF
. TRBJ2-2 many TRBV5-1 TGCGCCAGCAGCTTGGCAGGGGACGGAACCGGGGAGCTGTTTTTT CASSLAGDGTGELFF
. TRBJ1-2 . TRBV4-2 TGTGCCAGCAGCCCCCGTGCTGCCAACTATGGCTACACCTTC CASSPRAANYGYTF
TRBD2 TRBJ2-7 many TRBV4-2 TGTGCCAGCAGCCTGCCGGGGGGAGAGTACGAGCAGTACTTC CASSLPGGEYEQYF
. TRBJ2-3 many TRBV6-5 TGTGCCAGCAGGCGTGGGATTAGCACAGATACGCAGTATTTT CASRRGISTDTQYF
TRBD2 TRBJ2-3 . TRBV7-3 TGTGCCAGCAGCTTGAGCGGGAGCGCAGATACGCAGTATTTT CASSLSGSADTQYF
. TRBJ2-2 . TRBV5-1 TGCGCCAGCAGCTTGGCAGATTTTACCGGGGAGCTGTTTTTT CASSLADFTGELFF
TRBD1 TRBJ2-3 . TRBV5-1 TGCGCCAGCAGCTTGGGGACAGGAAAGGTAGATACGCAGTATTTT CASSLGTGKVDTQYF
. TRBJ2-7 . TRBV15 TGTGCCACCAGCAGAGCGCCCCACTTCCTAGCGCCGTACGAGCAGTACTTC CATSRAPHFLAPYEQYF
. TRBJ2-3 . TRBV7-9 TGTGCCAGCAGCTCATCTACAGGGAAGGGTACGCAGTATTTT CASSSSTGKGTQYF
TRBD1 TRBJ1-6 few TRBV9 TGTGCCAGCAGCGCAGGCCCCGGGACAGCTAATTCACCCCTCCACTTT CASSAGPGTANSPLHF
. TRBJ1-1 few TRBV7-2 TGTGCCAGCAGCAGCTGGACATCGAACACTGAAGCTTTCTTT CASSSWTSNTEAFF
. TRBJ2-3 once TRBV24-1 TGTGCCACCAGAGGACCCGACAGGCAAGATACGCAGTATTTT CATRGPDRQDTQYF
. TRBJ1-4 many TRBV12-3/TRBV12-4 TGTGCCAGCAGTTCCGGCGGAACGAGGAGTCAACTGTTTTTT CASSSGGTRSQLFF
TRBD1 TRBJ1-2 . TRBV4-2 TGTGCCAGCAGCCAACCGACAGGGATATCTGGCTACACCTTC CASSQPTGISGYTF
TRBD1 TRBJ1-2 . TRBV12-3/TRBV12-4 TGTGCCAGCAGCGGGACAGCCGTCTATGGCTACACCTTC CASSGTAVYGYTF
. TRBJ2-2 many TRBV12-3/TRBV12-4 TGTGCCAGCAGGCTCTACACCGGGGAGCTGTTTTTT CASRLYTGELFF
. TRBJ2-1 few TRBV5-6 TGTGCCAGCAGCTTGGTTAGGGGTATCGGGGATGAGCAGTTCTTC CASSLVRGIGDEQFF
. TRBJ2-1 few TRBV4-2 TGTGCCAGCAGCCAACAAACCGGGACCCACCCATACAATGAGCAGTTCTTC CASSQQTGTHPYNEQFF
. TRBJ2-5 few TRBV6-5 TGTGCCAGCAGTTACGGGGGGGCTAAAGAGACCCAGTACTTC CASSYGGAKETQYF
TRBD1 TRBJ2-2 . TRBV6-1 TGTGCCAGCTTGACAGGGGCGAACACCGGGGAGCTGTTTTTT CASLTGANTGELFF
TRBD1 TRBJ1-5 few TRBV12-3/TRBV12-4 TGTGCCAGCACCCGGGACAGGGGTGGCGGCAATCAGCCCCAGCATTTT CASTRDRGGGNQPQHF
. TRBJ2-4 . TRBV7-2 TGTGCCAGCAGCGACACAGGGCTGGGCCGCATTCAGTACTTC CASSDTGLGRIQYF
. TRBJ2-1 few TRBV29-1 TGCAGCGTTGAGGTTGCTAGCGAACCGACGGAGGGCAATGAGCAGTTCTTC CSVEVASEPTEGNEQFF
. TRBJ2-3 . TRBV20-1 TGCAGTGCTCCCAAGGGGGATACGCAGTATTTT CSAPKGDTQYF
. TRBJ2-7 . TRBV2 TGTGCCAGCAGTGAAACGCCGGCCCACTACGAGCAGTACTTC CASSETPAHYEQYF
TRBD2 TRBJ2-1 . TRBV7-8 TGTGCCAGCAGCTTAGCCGGGACTAGTGCCCACAATGAGCAGTTCTTC CASSLAGTSAHNEQFF
. TRBJ2-7 few TRBV6-2/TRBV6-3 TGTGCCAGCACCCTTGGACGTATTTGGGGCGAGCAGTACTTC CASTLGRIWGEQYF
TRBD2 TRBJ2-1 . TRBV4-1 TGCGCCAGCAGCCAATTTTCGGGACTACAAAACAATGAGCAGTTCTTC CASSQFSGLQNNEQFF
. TRBJ1-2 once TRBV2 TGTGCCAGCAGTGAAGGAACGCGGGGCTACACCTTC CASSEGTRGYTF
. TRBJ2-1 . TRBV24-1 TGTGCCACCAGTGCGCGGGCGCACAATGAGCAGTTCTTC CATSARAHNEQFF
. TRBJ1-1 . TRBV15 TGTGCCACCAGCAGAGACTCAGGGGTGGACACTGAAGCTTTCTTT CATSRDSGVDTEAFF
. TRBJ2-1 . TRBV7-9 TGTGCCAGCAGTGAAACGACCAATGAGCAGTTCTTC CASSETTNEQFF
. TRBJ1-2 few TRBV3-1 TGTGCCAGCAGCCAACGGGGGGGTACTCACGGCTACACCTTC CASSQRGGTHGYTF
. TRBJ1-3 . TRBV7-2 TGTGCCAGCAGCTTAGAGGGGGTACTGGCCGGAAACACCATATATTTT CASSLEGVLAGNTIYF
. TRBJ1-2 few TRBV24-1 TGTGCCACCAGTCGCGGTAGCTCAGGGACGGCTAGCAAAGGCTACACCTTC CATSRGSSGTASKGYTF
TRBD2 TRBJ2-2 . TRBV7-9 TGTGCCAGCAGCTTAGGACTAGCGGAGAACACCGGGGAGCTGTTTTTT CASSLGLAENTGELFF
TRBD1 TRBJ2-6 . TRBV7-9 TGTGCCAGCAGCATACGTAGGACAGGCTCTGGGGCCAACGTCCTGACTTTC CASSIRRTGSGANVLTF
. TRBJ2-5 once TRBV24-1 TGTGCCACCAGTGACCCAGGGGGGGCCATCAAGGGAGAGACCCAGTACTTC CATSDPGGAIKGETQYF
TRBD2 TRBJ2-1 few TRBV4-2 TGTGCCAGCAGCCAAGATATAACTAGCGGGGCCAATGAGCAGTTCTTC CASSQDITSGANEQFF